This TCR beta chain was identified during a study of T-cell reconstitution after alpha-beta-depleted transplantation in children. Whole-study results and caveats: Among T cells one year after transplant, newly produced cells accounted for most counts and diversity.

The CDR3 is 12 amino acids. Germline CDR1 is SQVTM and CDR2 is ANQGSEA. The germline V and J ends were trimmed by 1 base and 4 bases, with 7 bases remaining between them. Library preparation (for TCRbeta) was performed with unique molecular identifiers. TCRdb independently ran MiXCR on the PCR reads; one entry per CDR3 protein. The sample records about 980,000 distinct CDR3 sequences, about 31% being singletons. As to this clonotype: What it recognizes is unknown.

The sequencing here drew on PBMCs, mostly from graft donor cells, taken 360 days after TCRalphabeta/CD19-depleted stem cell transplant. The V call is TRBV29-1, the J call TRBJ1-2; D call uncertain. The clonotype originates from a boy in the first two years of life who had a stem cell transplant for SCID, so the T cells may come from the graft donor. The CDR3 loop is CSVEGQFYGYTF. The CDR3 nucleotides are TGCAGCGTTGAAGGCCAGTTCTATGGCTACACCTTC. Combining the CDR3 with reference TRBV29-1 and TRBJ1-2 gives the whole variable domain SAVISQKPSRDICQRGTSLTIQCQVDSQVTMMFWYRQQPGQSLTLIATANQGSEATYESGFVIDKFPISRPNLTFSTLTVSNMSPEDSSIYLCSVEGQFYGYTFGSGTRLTVV.